Below, 18 T cell receptor beta chains from the same sample are listed, as sequenced in a study of T cell repertoires in cytomegalovirus infection. For these receptors, no antigen is known. One entry per CDR3 protein, called by TCRdb with MiXCR from the reads. The sample consists of about 340,000 distinct CDR3 sequences, just under 30% of them appearing once. Sequenced material: cultured PBMCs, taken from culture after CMV antigen stimulation. These receptors were taken from a human donor in good health (CMV status not recorded). Some clones in this sample may be carry-over from other donors' samples.

The rearrangement links TRBV7-2 to TRBJ2-7, with D maybe TRBD2 (5 bases). Germline values: CDR1 SGHTA, CDR2 FQGNSA. Trimming shortened V by 2 bases and J by 0 bases, and 8 bases separated the two germline ends. The CDR3 contains 14 residues. Written as DNA, the CDR3 is TGTGCCAGCAGCTTATTAACTAGCTCCTACGAGCAGTACTTC. This gives the protein CASSLLTSSYEQYF.

At least ten counts were recorded for this clonotype. This chain connects TRBV5-4 to TRBJ1-2; D might be TRBD1 (6 bases). The germline V gene encodes CDR1 SGHNT and CDR2 YYREEE (reference sequence). Trimming took off 0 bases at V and 0 bases at J, with 9 bases between the two ends. This CDR3 has 15 residues. As DNA, the CDR3 is TGTGCCAGCAGCTTGGGAGGGGGTTCTAACTATGGCTACACCTTC. This codes for CASSLGGGSNYGYTF.

This clonotype was found many times. The gene calls are TRBV7-9 and TRBJ1-5; 7 bases are shared with TRBD1. After removal of 5 bases from V and 0 bases from J, the junction contained 7 bases not matched to a gene. The CDR3 consists of 16 residues. From germline, CDR1 is SEHNR and CDR2 FQNEAQ (reference sequence). The DNA of the CDR3 is TGTGCCAGCAGCGACGGACAGGACCCTAGCAATCAGCCCCAGCATTTT. It specifies CASSDGQDPSNQPQHF.

The chain links TRBV5-1 to TRBJ2-3, with 8 bases identical to TRBD1. This CDR3 is built from 18 residues. Germline CDR1 SGHRS, CDR2 YFSETQ. Unmatched junction bases numbered 16, after V lost 4 bases and J lost 3 bases. The CDR3 nucleotides read TGCGCCAGCAGCCCAACAAGGGTAACAGGGGGGTGGACAGATACGCAGTATTTT. It translates to CASSPTRVTGGWTDTQYF.

This clonotype was seen only a few times. This rearrangement joins TRBV11-2 to TRBJ2-3; D gene uncertain. Trimming pared 2 bases from V and 9 bases from J, leaving 18 bases between. Germline V gives CDR1 SGHAT, CDR2 FQNNGV. This CDR3 contains 15 residues. CDR3 protein: CASSLIRTGWGTQYF. CDR3 DNA: TGTGCCAGCAGCTTAATTAGGACGGGCTGGGGAACGCAGTATTTT.

The chain recombines TRBV3-1 with TRBJ2-1, with 7 nucleotides matching TRBD2. Germline V gene data show CDR1 as LGHDT and CDR2 as YNNKEL (reference sequence). J gave up 0 bases and V 4 bases, and 6 bases lay outside the gene matches. The CDR3 contains 16 residues. DNA for the CDR3: TGTGCCAGCAGCCCTAGCGGCGTGAGCTCCTACAATGAGCAGTTCTTC. Translating it yields CASSPSGVSSYNEQFF.

This clonotype was recorded many times. The rearrangement joins TRBV6-5 to TRBJ2-1; TRBD1 aligns across 8 bases. Trimming at V came to 2 bases and at J to 7 bases, leaving 7 bases not matched to a gene. Per the germline V gene, CDR1 is MNHEY and CDR2 is SVGAGI. The CDR3 spans 15 residues. CDR3 sequence reads: CASSYGQGAGNEQFF. CDR3 in DNA: TGTGCCAGCAGTTACGGGCAGGGGGCAGGTAATGAGCAGTTCTTC.

This clonotype was picked up a small number of times. The CDR3 loop is CASSVDRDSPLHF. The DNA of the CDR3 is TGTGCCAGCAGCGTCGACAGGGATTCACCCCTCCACTTT. This chain uses TRBV5-4 with TRBJ1-6; 7 bases are shared with TRBD1. With V trimmed by 4 bases and J by 8 bases, 3 bases remained unmatched. This CDR3 contains 13 residues. Germline CDR1 is SGHNT and CDR2 is YYREEE (reference sequence).

The chain couples TRBV6-6 to TRBJ2-7; D possibly corresponds to TRBD2 (6 bases). Trimming took 7 bases from V and 3 from J, leaving 25 bases between them. From germline, CDR1 is MNHNY and CDR2 SVGAGI (reference sequence). The CDR3 is made up of 17 amino acids. DNA of the CDR3: TGTGCCAGCAACTTTAGGACTATACTTCGGGGCGACTACGAGCAGTACTTC. Amino acid sequence: CASNFRTILRGDYEQYF.

This chain joins TRBV11-2 and TRBJ1-2; possible D gene TRBD1, 5 bases. Germline V CDR1 and CDR2: SGHAT, FQNNGV. The CDR3 extends over 13 amino acids. The ends were cut back, 5 bases at V and 8 bases at J, with 15 bases in the middle. The CDR3 is CASSAVGAAGYTF. In DNA form, the CDR3 reads TGTGCCAGCAGCGCCGTTGGGGCCGCGGGCTACACCTTC.

This clonotype was observed a few times. The V gene is TRBV28, the J gene TRBJ1-4, with TRBD1 matching 7 bases. The CDR3 runs to 16 residues. The V gene's germline CDR1 is MDHEN and CDR2 SYDVKM. V lost 6 bases to trimming and J lost 10 bases; unmatched junction nucleotides: 17. The CDR3 loop is CASRHSVQGPAGKLFF. The CDR3 bases are TGTGCCAGCAGACACTCGGTACAGGGGCCGGCAGGAAAACTGTTTTTT.

This sequence joins TRBV7-8 and TRBJ2-5, with 7 bases matching TRBD2. CDR1 and CDR2 (germline): SGHVS, FQNEAQ. The CDR3 spans 13 residues. Trimming at V came to 6 bases and at J to 5 bases, leaving 6 bases not matched to a gene. The chain's CDR3 is CASRRGSSETQYF. The CDR3 region has the DNA TGTGCCAGCAGGCGGGGGTCGTCGGAGACCCAGTACTTC.

CDR3: CASSRTGGVNPGANVLTF. For the CDR3, the DNA is TGTGCCAGCAGTCGGACAGGGGGCGTAAACCCTGGGGCCAACGTCCTGACTTTC. This chain uses TRBV6-5 with TRBJ2-6; 11 bases are a match to TRBD1. After removal of 5 bases from V and 2 bases from J, the junction contained 8 bases not matched to a gene. Per germline, CDR1 MNHEY and CDR2 SVGAGI. This CDR3 has 18 residues.

The chain couples TRBV7-3 to TRBJ2-3; 9 bases fit TRBD2. Trimming removed 1 base from V and 4 bases from J; junction bases left unmatched: 3. The CDR3 totals 15 residues. Per germline, CDR1 SGHTA and CDR2 FQGTGA. The DNA for the CDR3 is TGTGCCAGCAGCTTAAATAGCGGGGGCGCAGATACGCAGTATTTT. It is translated as CASSLNSGGADTQYF.

The rearrangement joins TRBV7-2 to TRBJ1-5, with D possibly TRBD1 on 6 matching bases. Germline assignment: CDR1 SGHTA and CDR2 FQGNSA. This CDR3 has 18 amino acids. V lost 2 bases and J lost 2, with 19 bases in between. The chain's CDR3 is CASSLFPPGALGNQPQHF. CDR3 in DNA: TGTGCCAGCAGCTTATTCCCCCCAGGGGCCTTAGGCAATCAGCCCCAGCATTTT.

This chain links TRBV19 with TRBJ1-1; possible D gene TRBD1, 6 bases. Per germline, CDR1 LNHDA and CDR2 SQIVND (reference sequence). V dropped 7 bases and J dropped 3 bases, with 15 bases sitting between them. CDR3 length: 14 residues. CDR3 DNA sequence: TGTGCCAGTAAGACGACAGGAGGTCACACTGAAGCTTTCTTT. Translated, it gives CASKTTGGHTEAFF. The whole variable domain, filled in from reference TRBV19 and TRBJ1-1, reads DGGITQSPKYLFRKEGQNVTLSCEQNLNHDAMYWYRQDPGQGLRLIYYSQIVNDFQKGDIAEGYSVSREKKESFPLTVTSAQKNPTAFYLCASKTTGGHTEAFFGQGTRLTVV.

Note on this clonotype: This may be a read error: a much more frequent sequence differs by one nucleotide. The genes are TRBV7-2 and TRBJ2-4; 16 nucleotides align to TRBD2. Germline assignment: CDR1 SGHTA and CDR2 FQGNSA. This CDR3 comprises 15 residues. This chain's CDR3 is CVSSPGLAGGTIQYF. The CDR3 nucleotides read TGTGTCAGCAGCCCGGGACTAGCGGGAGGGACCATTCAGTACTTC.

The CDR3 protein is CASSPGRADEQFF. CDR3 in DNA: TGTGCCAGCAGTCCCGGACGGGCGGATGAGCAGTTCTTC. The chain couples TRBV6-6 to TRBJ2-1; the D is unclear. This CDR3 has 13 amino acids. From germline, CDR1 is MNHNY and CDR2 SVGAGI (reference sequence). V was shortened by 5 bases and J by 8 bases, with 13 bases between the two germline ends.